The sequence of this T cell receptor beta chain was determined in a study of neurological immune-mediated disorders. Findings and limits, study-wide: Repertoires from 18 of 34 multiple sclerosis patients grouped phylogenetically into a related-CDR3 cluster, suggesting a possible signature.

The table lists this clonotype with many counts. Its target is unknown. Template-switch 5'RACE cDNA synthesis added a 10-nucleotide unique molecular identifier. From the 5' RACE reads, TCRdb called clonotypes with MiXCR, one entry per CDR3 protein. This table holds approximately 65,000 distinct CDR3 sequences, approximately 4.2% found once. This TCR came from a man between 50 and 59 years old with multiple sclerosis. The material sequenced was PBMCs.

The CDR3 here is CASRESRGYQPQHF. The CDR3 DNA follows: TGTGCCAGCAGGGAGAGTCGCGGATATCAGCCCCAGCATTTT. The chain uses TRBV28 and TRBJ1-5; no definite D call. CDR3 length: 14 amino acids. Trimming took 6 bases from V and 5 from J, leaving 14 bases between them. Germline loops: CDR1 MDHEN, CDR2 SYDVKM.